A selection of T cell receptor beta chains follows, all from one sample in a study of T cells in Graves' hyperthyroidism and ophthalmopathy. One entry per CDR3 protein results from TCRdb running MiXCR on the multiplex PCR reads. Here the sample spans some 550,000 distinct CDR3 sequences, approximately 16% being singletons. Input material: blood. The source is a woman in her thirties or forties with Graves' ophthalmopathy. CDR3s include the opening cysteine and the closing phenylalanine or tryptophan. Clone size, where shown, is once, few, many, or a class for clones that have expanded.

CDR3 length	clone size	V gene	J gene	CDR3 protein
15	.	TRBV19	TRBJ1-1	CASTSHQAGELKAFF
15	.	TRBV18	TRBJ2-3	CASSPGTSLTDTQYF
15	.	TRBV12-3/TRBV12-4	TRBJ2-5	CASSFGLAGQETQYF
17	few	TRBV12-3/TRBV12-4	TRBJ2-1	CASSLEWSASGSGVQFF
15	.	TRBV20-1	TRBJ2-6	CSAEGGTSGANVLTF
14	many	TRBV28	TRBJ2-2	CASYPAINTGELFF
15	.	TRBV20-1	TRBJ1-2	CSAPAPGQENYGYTF
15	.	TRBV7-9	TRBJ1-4	CASSLWGDRVGKLFF
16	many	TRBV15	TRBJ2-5	CATSTTGTSDPETQYF
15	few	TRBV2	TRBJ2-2	CASKRPSGNTGELFF
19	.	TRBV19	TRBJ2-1	CASSIDWAGRLSSYNEQFF
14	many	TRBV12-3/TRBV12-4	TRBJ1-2	CASSLVGQGYGYTF
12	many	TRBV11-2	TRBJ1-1	CASRDWSTEAFF
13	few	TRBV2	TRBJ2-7	CASTPGVGYEQYF
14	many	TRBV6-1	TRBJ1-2	CASTMTVLSYGYTF
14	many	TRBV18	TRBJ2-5	CASKTQGGEETQYF
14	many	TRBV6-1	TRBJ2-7	CASSPATGSDEQYF
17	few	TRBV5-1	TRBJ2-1	CASSLAAVGYLYNEQFF
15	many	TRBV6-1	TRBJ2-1	CASSDRDRPYNEQFF
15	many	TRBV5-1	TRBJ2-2	CASSWPRQNTGELFF
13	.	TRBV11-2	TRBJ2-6	CASSLEPNGVLTF
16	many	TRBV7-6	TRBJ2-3	CASSSRLAGGTDTQYF
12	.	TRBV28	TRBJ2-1	CASSLGGREQFF
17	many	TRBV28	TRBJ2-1	CASSLRTLAAAYNEQFF
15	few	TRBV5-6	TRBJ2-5	CASSLEPTIQETQYF
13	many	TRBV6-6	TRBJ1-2	CASSYSYNYGYTF
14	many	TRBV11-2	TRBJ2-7	CASSARLASYEQYF
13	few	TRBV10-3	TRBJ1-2	CAISEDVLYGYTF
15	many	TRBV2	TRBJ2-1	CASRSTGHSYNEQFF
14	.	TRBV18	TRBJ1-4	CASSPTELNEKLFF
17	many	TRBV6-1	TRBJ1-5	CASSERWTGNSNQPQHF
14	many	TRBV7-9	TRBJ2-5	CASSFLRVQETQYF
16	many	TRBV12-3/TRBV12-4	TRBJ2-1	CASSSRQGSPYNEQFF
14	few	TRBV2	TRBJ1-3	CASTNEGSGNTIYF
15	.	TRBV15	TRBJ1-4	CATSRDLSVREKLFF
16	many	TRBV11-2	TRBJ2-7	CASSPHAGAPPTEQYF
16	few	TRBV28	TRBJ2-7	CASRVTRTGASYEQYF
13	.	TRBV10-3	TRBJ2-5	CAISSGGEETQYF